This TCR beta chain appears in the sequencing data of a study of metastatic and nonmetastatic thyroid tumors. Germline V gene sequence: CDR1 MGHDK, CDR2 SYGVNS. The CDR3 is 15 residues long. TCRdb reanalyzed the PCR reads with MiXCR. Counted here are a few thousand clones, more than 20% occurring once; the ten biggest clones make up around a fifth. Of note for this clone: It may be a read error: a sequence one base away is much more abundant.

Thyroid surgery had not been preceded by any treatment in any patient. This TCR came from a male donor with papillary thyroid cancer or a benign thyroid nodule (not recorded which). Some clones in this sample may be carry-over from other donors' samples. Sample: tumor tissue. V gene TRBV25-1 combines with J gene TRBJ2-5; the D is unclear. DNA of the CDR3: TGTGCCGGCAGTGAATATTCCGCATCCCAAGAGACCCAGTACTTC. Its protein is CAGSEYSASQETQYF.